The source of this T cell receptor (beta chain) is a study of T cell responses to AZD1222 COVID-19 vaccine. Whole-study findings and limits: Repertoires in all cases were sampled only once the peak T cell response had passed. An increase in Spike-specific TCR breadth and depth was observed after two AZD1222 doses.

V was trimmed by 0 bases and J by 5 bases, leaving 12 bases between them. Germline V gene sequence: CDR1 MNHEY, CDR2 SMNVEV (reference sequence). The CDR3 has 15 residues. This table comes from immunoSEQ multiplex PCR, and its TCRdb copy is limited to in-frame clones, with some not included. The sample contains about 100,000 clones, around 94% of which appear only once. To note about this clone: The antigen is undetermined.

The sample in question was peripheral blood, obtained on day 0 of AZD1222 vaccination. The chain carries TRBV27 and TRBJ2-3; D perhaps matches TRBD2 (5 bases). This receptor was taken from an adult in good health. CDR3 protein: CASSLSMRAGDTQYF. CDR3 nucleotides: TGTGCCAGCAGTTTATCGATGAGGGCTGGAGATACGCAGTATTTT.